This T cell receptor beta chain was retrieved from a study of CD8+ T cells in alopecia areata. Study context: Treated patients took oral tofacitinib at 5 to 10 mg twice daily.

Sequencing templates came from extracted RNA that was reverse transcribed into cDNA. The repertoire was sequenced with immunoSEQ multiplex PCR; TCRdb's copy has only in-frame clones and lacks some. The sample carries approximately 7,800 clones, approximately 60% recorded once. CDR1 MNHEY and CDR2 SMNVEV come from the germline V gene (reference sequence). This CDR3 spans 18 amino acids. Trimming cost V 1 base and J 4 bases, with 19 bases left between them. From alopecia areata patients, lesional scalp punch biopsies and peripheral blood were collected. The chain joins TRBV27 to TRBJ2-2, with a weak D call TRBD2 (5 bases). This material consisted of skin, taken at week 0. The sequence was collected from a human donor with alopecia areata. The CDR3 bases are TGTGCCAGCAGTTTATTTACCCCTCGGGGTTCGGTCACCGGGGAGCTGTTTTTT. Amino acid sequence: CASSLFTPRGSVTGELFF.